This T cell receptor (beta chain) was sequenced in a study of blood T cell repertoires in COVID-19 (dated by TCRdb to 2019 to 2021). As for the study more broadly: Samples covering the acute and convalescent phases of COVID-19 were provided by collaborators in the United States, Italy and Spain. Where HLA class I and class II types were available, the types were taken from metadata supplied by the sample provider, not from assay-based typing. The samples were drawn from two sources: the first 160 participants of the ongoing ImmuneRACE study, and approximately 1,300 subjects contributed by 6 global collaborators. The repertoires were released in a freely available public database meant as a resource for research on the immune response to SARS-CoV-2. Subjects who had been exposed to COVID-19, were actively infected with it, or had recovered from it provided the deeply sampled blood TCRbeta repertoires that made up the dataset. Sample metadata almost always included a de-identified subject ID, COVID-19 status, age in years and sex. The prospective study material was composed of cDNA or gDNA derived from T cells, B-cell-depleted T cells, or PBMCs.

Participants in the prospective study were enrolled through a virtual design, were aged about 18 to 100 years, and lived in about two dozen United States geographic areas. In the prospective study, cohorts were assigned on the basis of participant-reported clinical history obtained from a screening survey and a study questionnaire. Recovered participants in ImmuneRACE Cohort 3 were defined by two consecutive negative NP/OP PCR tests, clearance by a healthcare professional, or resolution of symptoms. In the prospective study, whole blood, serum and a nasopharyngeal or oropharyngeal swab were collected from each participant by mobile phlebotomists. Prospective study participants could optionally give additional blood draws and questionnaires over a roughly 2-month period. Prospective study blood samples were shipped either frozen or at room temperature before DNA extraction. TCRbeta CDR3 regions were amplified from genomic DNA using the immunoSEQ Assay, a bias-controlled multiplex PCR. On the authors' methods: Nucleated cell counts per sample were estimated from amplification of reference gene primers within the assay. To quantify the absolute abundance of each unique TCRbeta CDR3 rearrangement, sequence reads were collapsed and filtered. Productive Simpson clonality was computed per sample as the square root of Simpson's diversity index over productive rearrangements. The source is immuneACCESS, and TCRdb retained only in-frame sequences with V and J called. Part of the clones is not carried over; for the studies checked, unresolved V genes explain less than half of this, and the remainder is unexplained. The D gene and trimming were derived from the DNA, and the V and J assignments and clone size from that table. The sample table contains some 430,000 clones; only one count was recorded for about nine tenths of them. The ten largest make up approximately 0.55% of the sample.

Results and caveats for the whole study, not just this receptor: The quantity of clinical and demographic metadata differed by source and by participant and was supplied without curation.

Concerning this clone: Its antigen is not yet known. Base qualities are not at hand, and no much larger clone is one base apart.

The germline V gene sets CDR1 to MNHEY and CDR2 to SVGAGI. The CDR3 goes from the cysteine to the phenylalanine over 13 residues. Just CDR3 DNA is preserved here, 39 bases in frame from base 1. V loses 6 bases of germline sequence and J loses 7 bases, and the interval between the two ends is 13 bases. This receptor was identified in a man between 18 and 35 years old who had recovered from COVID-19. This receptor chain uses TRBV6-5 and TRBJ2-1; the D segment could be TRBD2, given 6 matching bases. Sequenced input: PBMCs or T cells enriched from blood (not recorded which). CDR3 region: CASSDLEGNEQFF. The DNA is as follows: TGTGCCAGCAGCGACTTGGAGGGGAATGAGCAGTTCTTC.